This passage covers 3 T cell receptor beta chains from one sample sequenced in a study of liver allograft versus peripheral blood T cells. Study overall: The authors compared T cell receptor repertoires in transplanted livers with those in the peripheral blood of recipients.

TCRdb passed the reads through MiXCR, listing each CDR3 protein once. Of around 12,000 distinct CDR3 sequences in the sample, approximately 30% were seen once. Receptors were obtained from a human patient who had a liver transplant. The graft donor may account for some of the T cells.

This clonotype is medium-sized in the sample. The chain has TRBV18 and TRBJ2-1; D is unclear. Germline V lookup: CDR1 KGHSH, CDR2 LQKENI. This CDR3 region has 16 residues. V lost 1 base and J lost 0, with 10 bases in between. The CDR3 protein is CASSPRVADSYNEQFF. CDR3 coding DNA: TGTGCCAGCTCACCACGGGTCGCGGACTCCTACAATGAGCAGTTCTTC.

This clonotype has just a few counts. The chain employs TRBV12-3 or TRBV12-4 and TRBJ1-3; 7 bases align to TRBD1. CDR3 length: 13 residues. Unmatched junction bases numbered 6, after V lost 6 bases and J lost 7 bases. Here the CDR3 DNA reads TGTGCCAGCAGCCGGGACAGCGGGAACACCATATATTTT. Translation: CASSRDSGNTIYF.

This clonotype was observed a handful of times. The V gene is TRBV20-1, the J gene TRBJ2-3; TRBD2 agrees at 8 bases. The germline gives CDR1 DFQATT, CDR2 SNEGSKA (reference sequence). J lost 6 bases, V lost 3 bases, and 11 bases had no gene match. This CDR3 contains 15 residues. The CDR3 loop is CSASGPSGRADTQYF. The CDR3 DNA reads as TGCAGTGCTAGTGGGCCCTCCGGGAGGGCTGATACGCAGTATTTT.